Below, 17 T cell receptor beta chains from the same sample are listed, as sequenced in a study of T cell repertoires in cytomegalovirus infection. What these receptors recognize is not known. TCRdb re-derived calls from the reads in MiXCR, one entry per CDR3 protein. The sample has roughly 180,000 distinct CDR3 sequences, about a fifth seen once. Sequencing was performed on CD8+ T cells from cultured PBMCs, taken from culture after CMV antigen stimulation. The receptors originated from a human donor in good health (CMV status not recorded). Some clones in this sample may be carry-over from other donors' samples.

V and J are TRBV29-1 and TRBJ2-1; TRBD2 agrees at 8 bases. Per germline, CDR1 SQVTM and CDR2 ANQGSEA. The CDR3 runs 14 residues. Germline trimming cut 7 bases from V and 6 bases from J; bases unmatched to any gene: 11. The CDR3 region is CSGVGALAANEQFF. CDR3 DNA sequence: TGCAGCGGCGTAGGGGCACTAGCGGCCAATGAGCAGTTCTTC.

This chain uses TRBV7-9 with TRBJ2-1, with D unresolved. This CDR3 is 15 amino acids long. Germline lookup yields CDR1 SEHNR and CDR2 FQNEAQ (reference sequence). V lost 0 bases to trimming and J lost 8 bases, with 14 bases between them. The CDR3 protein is CASSLALNRVYEQFF. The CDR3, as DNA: TGTGCCAGCAGCTTAGCCCTGAACCGTGTCTATGAGCAGTTCTTC. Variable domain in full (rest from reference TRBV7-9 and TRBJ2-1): DTGVSQNPRHKITKRGQNVTFRCDPISEHNRLYWYRQTLGQGPEFLTYFQNEAQLEKSRLLSDRFSAERPKGSFSTLEIQRTEQGDSAMYLCASSLALNRVYEQFFGPGTRLTVL.

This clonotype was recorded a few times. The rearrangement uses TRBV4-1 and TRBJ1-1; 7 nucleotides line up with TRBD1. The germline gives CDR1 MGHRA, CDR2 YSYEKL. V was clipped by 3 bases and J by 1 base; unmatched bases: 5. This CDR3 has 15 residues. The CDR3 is CASSHDNRGNTEAFF. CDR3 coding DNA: TGCGCCAGCAGCCATGACAACAGGGGGAACACTGAAGCTTTCTTT.

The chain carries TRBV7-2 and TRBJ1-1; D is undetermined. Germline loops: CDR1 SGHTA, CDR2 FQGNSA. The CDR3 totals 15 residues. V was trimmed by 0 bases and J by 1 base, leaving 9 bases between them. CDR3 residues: CASSLAYNPNTEAFF. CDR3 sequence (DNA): TGTGCCAGCAGCTTAGCGTATAACCCGAACACTGAAGCTTTCTTT.

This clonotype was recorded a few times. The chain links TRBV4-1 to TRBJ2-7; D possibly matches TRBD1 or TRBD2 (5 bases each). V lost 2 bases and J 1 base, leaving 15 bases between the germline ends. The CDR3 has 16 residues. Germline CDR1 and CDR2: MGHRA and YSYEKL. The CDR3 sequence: CASSQSSQGPSYEQYF. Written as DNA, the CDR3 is TGCGCCAGCAGCCAAAGCTCCCAGGGACCTTCCTACGAGCAGTACTTC.

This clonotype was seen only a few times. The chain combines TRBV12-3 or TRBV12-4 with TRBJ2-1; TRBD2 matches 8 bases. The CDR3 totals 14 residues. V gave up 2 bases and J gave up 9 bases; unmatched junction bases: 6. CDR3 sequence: CASSLNGGAGEQFF. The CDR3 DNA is TGTGCCAGCAGTTTAAACGGGGGGGCCGGTGAGCAGTTCTTC.

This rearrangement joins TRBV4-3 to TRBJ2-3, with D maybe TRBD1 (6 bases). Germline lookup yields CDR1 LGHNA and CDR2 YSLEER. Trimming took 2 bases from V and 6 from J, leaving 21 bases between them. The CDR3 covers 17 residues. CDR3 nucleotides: TGCGCCAGCAGCCAACTCGTGGGGGCTCAAGCCCAGGATACGCAGTATTTT. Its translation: CASSQLVGAQAQDTQYF.

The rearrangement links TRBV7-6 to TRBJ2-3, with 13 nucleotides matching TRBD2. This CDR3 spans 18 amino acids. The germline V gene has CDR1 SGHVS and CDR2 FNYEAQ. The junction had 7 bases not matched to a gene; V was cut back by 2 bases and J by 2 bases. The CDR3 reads CASSLSKTSGGATDTQYF. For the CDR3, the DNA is TGTGCCAGCAGCTTATCTAAAACTAGCGGGGGGGCCACAGATACGCAGTATTTT.

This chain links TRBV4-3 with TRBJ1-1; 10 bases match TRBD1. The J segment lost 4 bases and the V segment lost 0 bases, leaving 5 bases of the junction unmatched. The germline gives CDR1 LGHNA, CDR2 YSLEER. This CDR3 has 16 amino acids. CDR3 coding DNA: TGCGCCAGCAGCCAAGATGGGACAGGGGTCTTCACTGAAGCTTTCTTT. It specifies CASSQDGTGVFTEAFF.

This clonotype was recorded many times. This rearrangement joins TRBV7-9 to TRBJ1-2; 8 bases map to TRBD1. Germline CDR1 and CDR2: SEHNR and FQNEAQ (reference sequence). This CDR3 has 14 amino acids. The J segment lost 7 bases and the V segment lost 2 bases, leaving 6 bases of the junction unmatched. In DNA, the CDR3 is TGTGCCAGCAGCTTAACCCCTGACAGGGGTGGCTACACCTTC. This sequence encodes CASSLTPDRGGYTF. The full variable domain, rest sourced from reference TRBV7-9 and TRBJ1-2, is DTGVSQNPRHKITKRGQNVTFRCDPISEHNRLYWYRQTLGQGPEFLTYFQNEAQLEKSRLLSDRFSAERPKGSFSTLEIQRTEQGDSAMYLCASSLTPDRGGYTFGSGTRLTVV.

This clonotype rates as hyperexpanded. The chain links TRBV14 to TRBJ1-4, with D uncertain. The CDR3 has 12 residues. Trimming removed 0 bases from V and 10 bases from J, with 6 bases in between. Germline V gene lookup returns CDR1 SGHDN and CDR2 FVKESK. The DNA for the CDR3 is TGTGCCAGCAGCCAAGATCGGGTAAAACTGTTTTTT. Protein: CASSQDRVKLFF.

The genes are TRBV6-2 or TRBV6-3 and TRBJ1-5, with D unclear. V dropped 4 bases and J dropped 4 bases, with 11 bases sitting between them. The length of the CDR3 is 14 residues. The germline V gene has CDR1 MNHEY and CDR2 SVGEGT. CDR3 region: CASSSRTGNQPQHF. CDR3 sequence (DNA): TGTGCCAGCAGTTCCAGGACGGGAAATCAGCCCCAGCATTTT.

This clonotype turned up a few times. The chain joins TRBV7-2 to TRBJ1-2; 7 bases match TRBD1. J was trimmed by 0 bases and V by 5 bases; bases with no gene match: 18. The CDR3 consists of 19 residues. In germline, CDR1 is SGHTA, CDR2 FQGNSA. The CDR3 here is CASSPRGPWDSYSNYGYTF. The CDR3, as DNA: TGTGCCAGCAGCCCCCGCGGGCCCTGGGACAGCTACTCTAACTATGGCTACACCTTC. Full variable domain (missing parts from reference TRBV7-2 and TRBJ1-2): GAGVSQSPSNKVTEKGKDVELRCDPISGHTALYWYRQSLGQGLEFLIYFQGNSAPDKSGLPSDRFSAERTGGSVSTLTIQRTQQEDSAVYLCASSPRGPWDSYSNYGYTFGSGTRLTVV.

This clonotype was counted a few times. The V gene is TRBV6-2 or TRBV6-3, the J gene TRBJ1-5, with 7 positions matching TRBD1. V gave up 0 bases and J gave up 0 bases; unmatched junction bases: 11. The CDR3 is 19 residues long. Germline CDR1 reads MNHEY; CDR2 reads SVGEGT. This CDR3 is CASSYSKGGQAISNQPQHF. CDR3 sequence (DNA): TGTGCCAGCAGTTACTCGAAGGGCGGACAGGCCATTAGCAATCAGCCCCAGCATTTT.

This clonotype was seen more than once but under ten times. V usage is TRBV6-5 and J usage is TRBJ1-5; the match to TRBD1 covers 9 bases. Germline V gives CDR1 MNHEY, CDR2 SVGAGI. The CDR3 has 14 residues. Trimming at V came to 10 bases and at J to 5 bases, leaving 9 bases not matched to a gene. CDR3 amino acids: CATKTGGRDQPQHF. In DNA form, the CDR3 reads TGTGCCACTAAAACAGGGGGCCGAGATCAGCCCCAGCATTTT.

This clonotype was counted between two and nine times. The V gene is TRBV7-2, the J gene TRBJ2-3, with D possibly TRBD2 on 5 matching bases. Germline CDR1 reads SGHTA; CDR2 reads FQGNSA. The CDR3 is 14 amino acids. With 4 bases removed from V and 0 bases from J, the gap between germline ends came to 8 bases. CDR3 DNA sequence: TGTGCCAGCAGCTCTAGCCGTAGCACAGATACGCAGTATTTT. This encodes CASSSSRSTDTQYF. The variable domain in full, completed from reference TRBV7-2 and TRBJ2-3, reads GAGVSQSPSNKVTEKGKDVELRCDPISGHTALYWYRQSLGQGLEFLIYFQGNSAPDKSGLPSDRFSAERTGGSVSTLTIQRTQQEDSAVYLCASSSSRSTDTQYFGPGTRLTVL.

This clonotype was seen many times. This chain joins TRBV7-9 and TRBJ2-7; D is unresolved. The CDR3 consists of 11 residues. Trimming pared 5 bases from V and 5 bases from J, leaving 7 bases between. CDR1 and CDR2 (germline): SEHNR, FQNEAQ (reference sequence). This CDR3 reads CASSPINEQYF. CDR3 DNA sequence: TGTGCCAGCAGCCCGATAAACGAGCAGTACTTC.